This TCR beta chain was documented in a study of human T cells and chemical hapten exposure. The study's findings and limits: Expanded TCRs produced significantly more large CDR3 similarity clusters than controls did.

Per the original data handling: From approximately 21,000 to 630,000 TCRs were found per sample, with a median of approximately 96,000. MiXCR was run by TCRdb on the RACE reads, yielding one entry per CDR3 protein. The authors' filters were not applied to this entry. The table shows 280,000 or so distinct CDR3 sequences, with approximately 7.5% occurring only once. J gave up 1 base and V 3 bases, and 4 bases lay outside the gene matches. Germline V CDR1 and CDR2: SGHRS, YFSETQ. CDR3 length: 15 residues. Noted time point: pre-sensitization, week 0. Treatment meaning: therapeutic diphenylcyclopropenone sensitization with weekly scalp DPC. For this clonotype: The antigen is undetermined.

The rearrangement links TRBV5-1 to TRBJ1-1; 9 positions match TRBD1. The source is a man aged 18 to 35 with alopecia areata. Some clones in this sample may be carry-over from other donors' samples. The specimen was whole blood, collected in connection with sensitization to the hapten diphenylcyclopropenone (DPC). CDR3 amino acids: CASSWTGESNTEAFF. The CDR3, as DNA: TGCGCCAGCAGCTGGACAGGGGAATCGAACACTGAAGCTTTCTTT.